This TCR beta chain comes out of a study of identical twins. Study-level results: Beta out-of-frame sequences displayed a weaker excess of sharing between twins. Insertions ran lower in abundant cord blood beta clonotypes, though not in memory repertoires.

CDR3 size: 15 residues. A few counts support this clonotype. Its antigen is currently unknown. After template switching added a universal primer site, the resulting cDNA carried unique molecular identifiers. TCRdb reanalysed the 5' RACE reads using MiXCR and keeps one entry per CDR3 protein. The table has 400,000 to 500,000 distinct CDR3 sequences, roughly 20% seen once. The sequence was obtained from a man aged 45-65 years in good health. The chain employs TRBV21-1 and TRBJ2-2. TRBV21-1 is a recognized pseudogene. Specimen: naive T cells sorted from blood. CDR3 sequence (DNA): TGTGCCAGCAGCAAAGTTACCGATCCTAATAGGGAGCTGTTTTTT. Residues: CASSKVTDPNRELFF.